This is a list of T cell receptor beta chains from one sample in a study of T cells after yellow fever vaccination. TCRdb reanalysed the 5' RACE reads using MiXCR and keeps one entry per CDR3 protein. The sample records 450,000 to 600,000 distinct CDR3 sequences, roughly 13% being singletons. The sequenced sample was PBMCs, obtained on the day of the yellow fever booster vaccination. All receptors come from a man younger than 45 who received the YFV17D yellow fever vaccine. Both conserved end residues are part of each CDR3. A D gene is named only where the DNA matches it firmly. The listing skips clone size in some rows; elsewhere it reads once, few, many or a size class.

j_call d_call v_call clone_size cdr3_aa cdr3_nt
TRBJ2-3 - TRBV28 few CASSFGGMGTDTQYF TGTGCCAGCAGTTTTGGGGGCATGGGAACAGATACGCAGTATTTT
TRBJ2-1 TRBD2 TRBV5-4 - CASSLSLAGRNEQFF TGTGCCAGCAGCTTGAGCCTAGCGGGAAGAAATGAGCAGTTCTTC
TRBJ1-2 - TRBV5-6 - CASSSSPMNYGYTF TGTGCCAGCAGCTCTAGCCCGATGAACTATGGCTACACCTTC
TRBJ1-4 TRBD1 TRBV15 - CATSRDNSGGEKLFF TGTGCCACCAGCAGAGATAATTCAGGGGGGGAAAAACTGTTTTTT
TRBJ2-3 - TRBV20-1 - CSARDISGYLDTQYF TGCAGTGCTAGAGATATTAGCGGCTACCTAGATACGCAGTATTTT
TRBJ2-7 - TRBV6-2/TRBV6-3 few CASFTNSYEQYF TGTGCCAGCTTCACTAACTCCTACGAGCAGTACTTC
TRBJ2-3 - TRBV20-1 - CSARRTAWDTQYF TGCAGTGCTAGACGAACAGCATGGGATACGCAGTATTTT
TRBJ2-7 - TRBV20-1 - CSAPLRAVYEQYF TGCAGTGCACCATTGCGGGCCGTCTACGAGCAGTACTTC
TRBJ2-7 TRBD1 TRBV6-5 - CASSYEDRGYEQYF TGTGCCAGCAGTTACGAGGACAGGGGATACGAGCAGTACTTC
TRBJ1-3 - TRBV18 - CASSPRVENTIYF TGTGCCAGCTCACCAAGGGTGGAAAACACCATATATTTT
TRBJ2-5 TRBD1 TRBV5-1 many CASSSGTGQETQYF TGCGCCAGCAGTTCGGGGACAGGCCAAGAGACCCAGTACTTC
TRBJ2-1 TRBD2 TRBV27 - CASRLAGVVNNEQFF TGTGCCAGCAGACTAGCGGGAGTGGTAAACAATGAGCAGTTCTTC
TRBJ2-2 - TRBV11-2 few CASSHWTGELFF TGTGCCAGCAGCCATTGGACCGGGGAGCTGTTTTTT
TRBJ1-2 - TRBV5-6 few CASSLGPNGYTF TGTGCCAGCAGCTTAGGTCCAAATGGCTACACCTTC
TRBJ2-1 - TRBV20-1 - CSASSRRERYNEQFF TGCAGTGCTAGTTCAAGGCGGGAAAGATACAATGAGCAGTTCTTC
TRBJ1-2 TRBD1 TRBV7-2 - CASSLNPPGTGDGYTF TGTGCCAGCAGCTTAAACCCTCCCGGGACAGGGGATGGCTACACCTTC
TRBJ2-3 - TRBV7-3 - CASSIKGGTSPSSTDTQYF TGTGCCAGCAGTATTAAGGGGGGGACTTCCCCCTCTAGCACAGATACGCAGTATTTT
TRBJ2-5 TRBD2 TRBV29-1 - CSVFRAGAETQYF TGCAGCGTTTTTCGGGCGGGAGCAGAGACCCAGTACTTC
TRBJ2-7 TRBD1 TRBV3-1 few CARPGQLTYEQYF TGTGCCAGGCCGGGACAGCTAACCTACGAGCAGTACTTC
TRBJ2-3 TRBD2 TRBV11-2 - CASSLTSGMTDTQYF TGTGCCAGCAGCCTAACTAGCGGGATGACAGATACGCAGTATTTT
TRBJ2-3 - TRBV5-1 few CASSSTVASSTDTQYF TGCGCCAGCAGCTCCACTGTAGCGTCTAGCACAGATACGCAGTATTTT
TRBJ2-1 TRBD2 TRBV4-2 few CASSQDLGLAGYNEQFF TGTGCCAGCAGCCAAGATCTGGGTCTAGCGGGGTACAATGAGCAGTTCTTC
TRBJ2-5 - TRBV5-1 many CASSSGVVETQYF TGCGCCAGCAGCTCCGGGGTGGTCGAGACCCAGTACTTC
TRBJ2-1 TRBD2 TRBV29-1 few CSTALTSGRRYNEQFF TGCAGCACGGCCCTGACTAGCGGGAGGAGATACAATGAGCAGTTCTTC
TRBJ2-6 - TRBV5-1 - CASSLVGERTNVLTF TGCGCCAGCAGCTTGGTAGGGGAAAGGACCAACGTCCTGACTTTC
TRBJ1-5 - TRBV19 few CASKEEPDRPQHF TGTGCCAGTAAGGAAGAACCGGATCGGCCCCAGCATTTT
TRBJ1-1 - TRBV30 - CAWSVGVASEAFF TGTGCCTGGAGTGTAGGGGTCGCATCTGAAGCTTTCTTT
TRBJ1-1 - TRBV27 - CASSLTPAANTEAFF TGTGCCAGCAGTTTGACCCCGGCAGCCAACACTGAAGCTTTCTTT
TRBJ2-5 - TRBV14 - CASSPGGRRETQYF TGTGCCAGCAGCCCCGGGGGCAGGAGAGAGACCCAGTACTTC
TRBJ2-7 - TRBV7-2 few CASSPGPPSYEQYF TGTGCCAGCAGCCCGGGACCACCCTCCTACGAGCAGTACTTC